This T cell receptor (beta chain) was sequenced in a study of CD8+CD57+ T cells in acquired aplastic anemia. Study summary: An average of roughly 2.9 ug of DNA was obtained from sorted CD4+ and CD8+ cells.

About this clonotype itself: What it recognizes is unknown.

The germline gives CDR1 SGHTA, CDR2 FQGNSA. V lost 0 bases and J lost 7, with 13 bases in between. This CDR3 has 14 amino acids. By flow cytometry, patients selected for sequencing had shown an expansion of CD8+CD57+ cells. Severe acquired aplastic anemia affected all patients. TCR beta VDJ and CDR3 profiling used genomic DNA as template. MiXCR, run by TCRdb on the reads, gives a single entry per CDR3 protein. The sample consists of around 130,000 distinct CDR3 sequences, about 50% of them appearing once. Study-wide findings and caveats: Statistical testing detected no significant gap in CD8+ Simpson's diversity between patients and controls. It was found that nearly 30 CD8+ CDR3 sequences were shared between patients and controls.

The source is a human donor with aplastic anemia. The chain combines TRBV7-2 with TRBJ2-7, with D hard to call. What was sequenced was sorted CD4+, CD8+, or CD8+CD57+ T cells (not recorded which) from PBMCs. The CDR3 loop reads CASSLALQPTEQYF. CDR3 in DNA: TGTGCCAGCAGCTTAGCGCTCCAACCAACGGAGCAGTACTTC.